This T cell receptor beta chain derives from a study of OX40 agonist ivuxolimab in advanced cancers. The wider study: Administration of intravenous ivuxolimab to patients occurred every 2 weeks at 0.01 to 10 mg/kg. Study-level findings and limits: CD4+ and CD8+ T cells in blood underwent clonal expansion by week 6 at 0.1 to 3.0 mg/kg. Part of the nonresponder group also had normalized T-cell clonal expansion that was low.

About this clone itself: Its antigen is still unknown.

TCRdb's copy holds only in-frame clones and misses some; the assay was immunoSEQ multiplex PCR. The sample includes almost 65,000 clones, 65% to 90% seen only once; the top ten take approximately 0.64%. The sample was CD4+ or CD8+ T cells sorted from blood, taken in a trial of the OX40 agonist ivuxolimab. This sequence was found in an adult with an advanced solid tumor such as melanoma, head and neck, liver or kidney cancer.

The chain's CDR3 is CASSPRTASNYGYTF. As DNA, the CDR3 is TGTGCCAGCAGCCCCCGGACAGCCTCTAACTATGGCTACACCTTC. This sequence joins TRBV7-9 and TRBJ1-2; weak D call: TRBD1 (6 bases). Germline V CDR1 and CDR2: SEHNR, FQNEAQ (reference sequence). The CDR3 has 15 amino acids. Trimming removed 5 bases at V and 0 bases at J, with 13 bases between.